The rows below give T cell receptor beta chains drawn from one sample of a study of post-analysis software for immune sequencing data. A single record per CDR3 protein comes from TCRdb applying MiXCR to the PCR reads. The top ten clones hold 11% of a sample with approximately 630,000 distinct CDR3 sequences, roughly three fifths of them seen once. The sample taken for sequencing was blood. All receptors derive from a girl aged 2 to 9 with multiple sclerosis. Each CDR3 is given with its conserved first and last residue. The D gene is left open where the match is weak. A clone size is listed for some rows: how often the clone was seen (once, few, many), or a class if it is expanded.

CDR3: CASSFSGMDEQFF
DNA: TGTGCCAGCAGCTTTTCCGGGATGGATGAGCAGTTCTTC
V: TRBV7-9
D: -
J: TRBJ2-1
size: -

CDR3: CSATSGTYEQYF
DNA: TGCAGTGCGACTAGCGGGACCTACGAGCAGTACTTC
V: TRBV20-1
D: TRBD2
J: TRBJ2-7
size: -

CDR3: CSGAGDSYNEQFF
DNA: TGCAGCGGCGCTGGGGACTCCTACAATGAGCAGTTCTTC
V: TRBV29-1
D: -
J: TRBJ2-1
size: -

CDR3: CSGGSDRYNEQFF
DNA: TGCAGCGGTGGGTCGGACAGGTACAATGAGCAGTTCTTC
V: TRBV29-1
D: TRBD1
J: TRBJ2-1
size: few

CDR3: CASSQDGRKGGLTGANVLTF
DNA: TGTGCCAGCAGCCAAGACGGGAGGAAGGGGGGGCTTACTGGGGCCAACGTCCTGACTTTC
V: TRBV3-1
D: -
J: TRBJ2-6
size: -

CDR3: CASSRQPYYEQYF
DNA: TGTGCCAGCAGCCGGCAGCCGTACTACGAGCAGTACTTC
V: TRBV5-6
D: -
J: TRBJ2-7
size: -

CDR3: CASSPLNQQGRVQFF
DNA: TGTGCCAGCTCACCACTGAATCAACAGGGAAGGGTGCAGTTCTTC
V: TRBV18
D: -
J: TRBJ2-1
size: -

CDR3: CASSISPGLGVETQYF
DNA: TGTGCCAGCAGCATTTCACCGGGACTAGGGGTAGAGACCCAGTACTTC
V: TRBV6-5
D: TRBD2
J: TRBJ2-5
size: -

CDR3: CASSFNSDGLNTEAFF
DNA: TGTGCCAGCAGTTTCAACTCAGACGGACTGAACACTGAAGCTTTCTTT
V: TRBV27
D: -
J: TRBJ1-1
size: -

CDR3: CSARIAGGYFEQFF
DNA: TGCAGTGCTAGGATAGCGGGGGGGTACTTTGAGCAGTTCTTC
V: TRBV20-1
D: TRBD2
J: TRBJ2-1
size: -

CDR3: CASSVEGLDTQYF
DNA: TGTGCCAGCAGTGTTGAGGGATTAGATACGCAGTATTTT
V: TRBV12-3/TRBV12-4
D: -
J: TRBJ2-3
size: -

CDR3: CSENPQSYEQYF
DNA: TGCAGCGAGAACCCCCAGAGCTACGAGCAGTACTTC
V: TRBV29-1
D: -
J: TRBJ2-7
size: -

CDR3: CASSVQREGWETQYF
DNA: TGTGCCAGCAGTGTTCAGCGGGAAGGCTGGGAGACCCAGTACTTC
V: TRBV2
D: TRBD2
J: TRBJ2-5
size: -

CDR3: CASSPLAGGARETQYF
DNA: TGTGCCAGCAGCCCTCTAGCGGGAGGAGCTCGGGAGACCCAGTACTTC
V: TRBV3-1
D: TRBD2
J: TRBJ2-5
size: few

CDR3: CASGTGKSAEAFF
DNA: TGTGCCAGCGGGACAGGGAAGTCGGCTGAAGCTTTCTTT
V: TRBV9
D: TRBD1
J: TRBJ1-1
size: -

CDR3: CASSQGLAGGPDEQFF
DNA: TGCGCCAGCAGCCAAGGTCTAGCGGGGGGGCCGGATGAGCAGTTCTTC
V: TRBV4-3
D: TRBD2
J: TRBJ2-1
size: few

CDR3: CASSPHRGTSGPQETQYF
DNA: TGTGCCAGCAGCCCCCACAGGGGGACTAGCGGACCCCAAGAGACCCAGTACTTC
V: TRBV14
D: TRBD2
J: TRBJ2-5
size: -

CDR3: CASSYGTSGQETQYF
DNA: TGCGCCAGCAGCTATGGGACTAGCGGACAAGAGACCCAGTACTTC
V: TRBV6-2/TRBV6-3
D: TRBD2
J: TRBJ2-5
size: few

CDR3: CTSSFGDSLYEQYF
DNA: TGCACCAGCAGCTTTGGGGACAGCCTCTACGAGCAGTACTTC
V: TRBV5-1
D: TRBD1
J: TRBJ2-7
size: -

CDR3: CASSHASGGISYEQYF
DNA: TGCGCCAGCAGCCATGCTAGCGGAGGGATTTCCTACGAGCAGTACTTC
V: TRBV4-1
D: TRBD2
J: TRBJ2-7
size: -

CDR3: CASSQEGMVYEQYF
DNA: TGCGCCAGCAGCCAAGAGGGAATGGTCTACGAGCAGTACTTC
V: TRBV4-1
D: -
J: TRBJ2-7
size: once

CDR3: CSVVVNYGYTF
DNA: TGCAGCGTTGTAGTAAACTATGGCTACACCTTC
V: TRBV29-1
D: -
J: TRBJ1-2
size: -

CDR3: CASSRGGDSTEAFF
DNA: TGTGCCAGCAGCCGAGGGGGGGACAGCACTGAAGCTTTCTTT
V: TRBV25-1
D: TRBD1
J: TRBJ1-1
size: -

CDR3: CASSQGVTGQPQHF
DNA: TGTGCCAGCAGCCAAGGGGTAACGGGACAGCCCCAGCATTTT
V: TRBV3-1
D: -
J: TRBJ1-5
size: -

CDR3: CASSLRGGGKNTEAFF
DNA: TGTGCCAGCAGCCTCAGGGGGGGTGGTAAGAACACTGAAGCTTTCTTT
V: TRBV14
D: TRBD1
J: TRBJ1-1
size: -

CDR3: CASSPTGRTTEAFF
DNA: TGTGCCAGCAGCCCCACAGGGAGGACCACTGAAGCTTTCTTT
V: TRBV11-2
D: -
J: TRBJ1-1
size: -

CDR3: CASSSTPMNTEAFF
DNA: TGTGCCAGCAGTTCGACACCTATGAACACTGAAGCTTTCTTT
V: TRBV12-3/TRBV12-4
D: -
J: TRBJ1-1
size: -

CDR3: CASSRDRYNEQFF
DNA: TGTGCCAGCAGCCGGGACAGGTACAATGAGCAGTTCTTC
V: TRBV27
D: TRBD1
J: TRBJ2-1
size: few

CDR3: CATGKPGTDRVNEQFF
DNA: TGCGCCACCGGAAAACCTGGGACAGACCGGGTCAATGAGCAGTTCTTC
V: TRBV5-1
D: TRBD1
J: TRBJ2-1
size: few

CDR3: CASRAFLNYGYTF
DNA: TGCGCCAGCAGGGCATTTCTCAACTATGGCTACACCTTC
V: TRBV5-1
D: -
J: TRBJ1-2
size: -

CDR3: CSVEPGDHGYTF
DNA: TGCAGCGTTGAGCCAGGGGATCATGGCTACACCTTC
V: TRBV29-1
D: -
J: TRBJ1-2
size: once

CDR3: CASSLVPGGYNEQFF
DNA: TGCGCCAGCAGCTTGGTGCCGGGCGGATACAATGAGCAGTTCTTC
V: TRBV5-1
D: -
J: TRBJ2-1
size: few

CDR3: CASSLWPNYEQYF
DNA: TGTGCCAGCAGCTTATGGCCGAACTACGAGCAGTACTTC
V: TRBV7-8
D: -
J: TRBJ2-7
size: -

CDR3: CASSPDRGRIETQYF
DNA: TGCGCCAGCAGCCCGGACAGGGGGCGGATTGAGACCCAGTACTTC
V: TRBV5-1
D: TRBD1
J: TRBJ2-5
size: -

CDR3: CASSLASPGGIYEQYF
DNA: TGTGCCAGCAGCTTAGCCTCGCCAGGGGGCATCTACGAGCAGTACTTC
V: TRBV11-2
D: TRBD1
J: TRBJ2-7
size: -

CDR3: CSARDRGPSNQPQHF
DNA: TGCAGTGCTAGAGATCGGGGGCCTAGCAATCAGCCCCAGCATTTT
V: TRBV20-1
D: -
J: TRBJ1-5
size: few

CDR3: CASSLVGGTDYGYTF
DNA: TGCGCCAGCAGCTTGGTAGGGGGCACGGACTATGGCTACACCTTC
V: TRBV5-1
D: TRBD1
J: TRBJ1-2
size: -

CDR3: CASSRTGPGEQYF
DNA: TGTGCCAGCAGCCGGACAGGGCCCGGGGAGCAGTACTTC
V: TRBV27
D: TRBD1
J: TRBJ2-7
size: -

CDR3: CASSQQGGVDQPQHF
DNA: TGTGCCAGCAGCCAACAGGGTGGGGTGGATCAGCCCCAGCATTTT
V: TRBV16
D: -
J: TRBJ1-5
size: few

CDR3: CASSYSHGGRPVEAFF
DNA: TGTGCCAGCAGTTACTCCCACGGTGGGCGACCCGTTGAAGCTTTCTTT
V: TRBV6-2/TRBV6-3
D: -
J: TRBJ1-1
size: -

CDR3: CAIEPTGGNTEAFF
DNA: TGTGCCATCGAACCTACCGGCGGTAACACTGAAGCTTTCTTT
V: TRBV10-3
D: -
J: TRBJ1-1
size: -

CDR3: CASRFEGPRGLSSYNEQFF
DNA: TGTGCCAGCAGATTCGAGGGGCCGAGGGGGCTAAGCTCCTACAATGAGCAGTTCTTC
V: TRBV6-1
D: TRBD1
J: TRBJ2-1
size: -

CDR3: CASSFARGNQPQHF
DNA: TGTGCCAGCAGTTTCGCCAGGGGAAATCAGCCCCAGCATTTT
V: TRBV12-3/TRBV12-4
D: -
J: TRBJ1-5
size: -

CDR3: CASSDGREYF
DNA: TGTGCCAGCAGCGACGGGAGGGAGTACTTC
V: TRBV7-2
D: TRBD2
J: TRBJ2-5
size: -

CDR3: CASSSRRGRGTDTQYF
DNA: TGTGCCAGCAGTTCTAGACGGGGGCGCGGCACAGATACGCAGTATTTT
V: TRBV12-3/TRBV12-4
D: -
J: TRBJ2-3
size: few

CDR3: CASSLGPGTRNEQYF
DNA: TGCGCCAGCAGCTTGGGTCCAGGGACAAGAAACGAGCAGTACTTC
V: TRBV5-1
D: -
J: TRBJ2-7
size: -

CDR3: CSVEDRKTNEQFF
DNA: TGCAGCGTTGAAGATCGAAAAACCAATGAGCAGTTCTTC
V: TRBV29-1
D: -
J: TRBJ2-1
size: few

CDR3: CASSPLERGSYNEQFF
DNA: TGCGCCAGCAGCCCATTGGAGCGGGGCTCCTACAATGAGCAGTTCTTC
V: TRBV5-1
D: TRBD2
J: TRBJ2-1
size: -

CDR3: CASSYRADRVDDYTF
DNA: TGTGCCAGCAGTTACCGGGCGGACAGGGTTGACGACTACACCTTC
V: TRBV6-6
D: TRBD1
J: TRBJ1-2
size: -

CDR3: CASSLRGLDGADTQYF
DNA: TGTGCCAGCAGCTTACGAGGCCTGGACGGGGCGGATACGCAGTATTTT
V: TRBV11-1
D: -
J: TRBJ2-3
size: -

CDR3: CASAQVTDTQYF
DNA: TGTGCCAGCGCCCAGGTCACAGATACGCAGTATTTT
V: TRBV2
D: -
J: TRBJ2-3
size: -

CDR3: CASSLGTFGYTF
DNA: TGTGCCAGCAGCTTAGGGACATTTGGCTACACCTTC
V: TRBV7-9
D: -
J: TRBJ1-2
size: few

CDR3: CACTFDRTDTQYF
DNA: TGTGCCTGCACCTTCGACCGCACAGATACGCAGTATTTT
V: TRBV12-3/TRBV12-4
D: -
J: TRBJ2-3
size: -

CDR3: CSVDPGHASYGYTF
DNA: TGCAGCGTTGACCCAGGACATGCTAGCTATGGCTACACCTTC
V: TRBV29-1
D: -
J: TRBJ1-2
size: -